A selection of T cell receptor beta chains follows, all from one sample in a study of control samples from healthy donors and cancer patients. Here immunoSEQ multiplex PCR was the method, and the copy in TCRdb shows in-frame clones only, minus some. Of 70,000 to 90,000 clones listed, roughly 93% are singletons. The sample comprised blood. The origin of the receptors is a woman aged 18-29 years in good health. The CDR3 runs from the conserved cysteine through the conserved F or W. The D gene is left open where the match is weak. Clone size is shown for a subset of rows, as once, few, many or a class of expanded clone.

CDR3 DNA: TGTGCCAGTGCGGGAGACAGGGATCTCGGGCAGCCCCAGCATTTT
CDR3 protein: CASAGDRDLGQPQHF
J gene: TRBJ1-5
clone size: -
V gene: TRBV19
D gene: TRBD1

CDR3 DNA: TGTGCCAGCAGCCAATGGACAGTTCGTGGCAACACTGAAGCTTTCTTT
CDR3 protein: CASSQWTVRGNTEAFF
J gene: TRBJ1-1
clone size: -
V gene: TRBV5-6
D gene: -

CDR3 DNA: TGTGCCAGCAGCGTCGGGGTCGGACAGGTTTATGCCAACCTAAACAATGAGCAGTTCTTC
CDR3 protein: CASSVGVGQVYANLNNEQFF
J gene: TRBJ2-1
clone size: -
V gene: TRBV9
D gene: TRBD1

CDR3 DNA: TGTGCCAGCAGTGAATTGGCAGGGGGTTTTGGCTACACCTTC
CDR3 protein: CASSELAGGFGYTF
J gene: TRBJ1-2
clone size: once
V gene: TRBV2
D gene: TRBD1

CDR3 DNA: TGCGCCAGCAGCCGGGAGCCTGGGGCCAACGTCCTGACTTTC
CDR3 protein: CASSREPGANVLTF
J gene: TRBJ2-6
clone size: once
V gene: TRBV5-1
D gene: -

CDR3 DNA: TGTGCCAGCAGCCAAGACAGCACGGTCCTAAATTCACCCCTCCACTTT
CDR3 protein: CASSQDSTVLNSPLHF
J gene: TRBJ1-6
clone size: -
V gene: TRBV3-1/TRBV3-2
D gene: -

CDR3 DNA: TGTGCCAGCAGTTCCCCCGGGGCGGGGTACACAGATACGCAGTATTTT
CDR3 protein: CASSSPGAGYTDTQYF
J gene: TRBJ2-3
clone size: -
V gene: TRBV28
D gene: -

CDR3 DNA: TGTGCCAGCAGTCTTACTCCCGGGACAGGGGTCGGGGGGGTCTACGAGCAGTACTTC
CDR3 protein: CASSLTPGTGVGGVYEQYF
J gene: TRBJ2-7
clone size: once
V gene: TRBV6-6
D gene: TRBD1

CDR3 DNA: TGTGCCAGCAGCGTAGTCCTGGACACCGGGGAGCTGTTTTTT
CDR3 protein: CASSVVLDTGELFF
J gene: TRBJ2-2
clone size: -
V gene: TRBV9
D gene: -

CDR3 DNA: TGTGCCAGCAGGACCAACTACGAGCAGTACTTC
CDR3 protein: CASRTNYEQYF
J gene: TRBJ2-7
clone size: -
V gene: TRBV28
D gene: -

CDR3 DNA: TGTGCCAGCAGGCCTACTCGGAACACTGAAGCTTTCTTT
CDR3 protein: CASRPTRNTEAFF
J gene: TRBJ1-1
clone size: -
V gene: TRBV3-1/TRBV3-2
D gene: -

CDR3 DNA: TGTGCCAGCATGCAGGGGGCTGGGGACACTGAAGCTTTCTTT
CDR3 protein: CASMQGAGDTEAFF
J gene: TRBJ1-1
clone size: -
V gene: TRBV7-9
D gene: TRBD1

CDR3 DNA: TGTGCCAGCAGCTTGTGGGGTCTGGGACGGACGGCCTATGGCTACACCTTC
CDR3 protein: CASSLWGLGRTAYGYTF
J gene: TRBJ1-2
clone size: -
V gene: TRBV5-6
D gene: -

CDR3 DNA: TGTGCCAGCAGCTCCCGAAACCGGGACAAGAACAATGAGCAGTTCTTC
CDR3 protein: CASSSRNRDKNNEQFF
J gene: TRBJ2-1
clone size: once
V gene: TRBV5-4
D gene: -

CDR3 DNA: TGTGCCAGCAGCTTTTTCAAGCAGCTTTCGTGGATCGAGCAGTACTTC
CDR3 protein: CASSFFKQLSWIEQYF
J gene: TRBJ2-7
clone size: -
V gene: TRBV7-8
D gene: -

CDR3 DNA: TGTGCCATCAGCCGGACTAGCGGAGACTCCTACGAGCAGTACTTC
CDR3 protein: CAISRTSGDSYEQYF
J gene: TRBJ2-7
clone size: -
V gene: TRBV10-3
D gene: TRBD2

CDR3 DNA: TGTGCCAGCAGCTCCAGGGGGGCAGATACGCAGTATTTT
CDR3 protein: CASSSRGADTQYF
J gene: TRBJ2-3
clone size: -
V gene: TRBV11-3
D gene: -

CDR3 DNA: TGTGCCACCAGTGATTTAGCCCCTACAGATACGCAGTATTTT
CDR3 protein: CATSDLAPTDTQYF
J gene: TRBJ2-3
clone size: -
V gene: TRBV24-1
D gene: -

CDR3 DNA: TGCGCCAGCAGTGATTCCCGGGACAGCAACACCGGGGAGCTGTTTTTT
CDR3 protein: CASSDSRDSNTGELFF
J gene: TRBJ2-2
clone size: once
V gene: TRBV10-1
D gene: TRBD1

CDR3 DNA: TGTGCCAGCAGCACAGGGGACCAGCCCCAGCATTTT
CDR3 protein: CASSTGDQPQHF
J gene: TRBJ1-5
clone size: few
V gene: TRBV2
D gene: TRBD1

CDR3 DNA: TGCAGCGTTGAAGGGGCCCAGGGTGACTATGGCTACACCTTC
CDR3 protein: CSVEGAQGDYGYTF
J gene: TRBJ1-2
clone size: -
V gene: TRBV29-1
D gene: -

CDR3 DNA: TGTGCCAGCAGCCAAGACCCACTAGCGGGATACAATGAGCAGTTCTTC
CDR3 protein: CASSQDPLAGYNEQFF
J gene: TRBJ2-1
clone size: -
V gene: TRBV7-3
D gene: TRBD2

CDR3 DNA: TGTGCCAGTAGTATAGGGGGAGGGAAACAGCCCCAGCATTTT
CDR3 protein: CASSIGGGKQPQHF
J gene: TRBJ1-5
clone size: -
V gene: TRBV19
D gene: -

CDR3 DNA: TGTGCCACCAGTGACCGAGGACCGGGACTAGCGGGACTCTACCGGGGGGAGACCCAGTACTTC
CDR3 protein: CATSDRGPGLAGLYRGETQYF
J gene: TRBJ2-5
clone size: -
V gene: TRBV24-1
D gene: TRBD2

CDR3 DNA: TGTGCCAGCAGGGGACAGGCGAACACTGAAGCTTTCTTT
CDR3 protein: CASRGQANTEAFF
J gene: TRBJ1-1
clone size: -
V gene: TRBV27
D gene: TRBD1

CDR3 DNA: TGTGCCAGCAGCAGGGACAGTGTGGCAGATACGCAGTATTTT
CDR3 protein: CASSRDSVADTQYF
J gene: TRBJ2-3
clone size: -
V gene: TRBV7-8
D gene: TRBD1

CDR3 DNA: TGTGCCGGCCGGCAGGACCCCTACGAGCAGCACTTC
CDR3 protein: CAGRQDPYEQHF
J gene: TRBJ2-7
clone size: -
V gene: TRBV6-5
D gene: -

CDR3 DNA: TGTGCCACCAGCACAGACAGGGGGGGGTCCTACGAGCAGTACTTC
CDR3 protein: CATSTDRGGSYEQYF
J gene: TRBJ2-7
clone size: -
V gene: TRBV15
D gene: TRBD1

CDR3 DNA: TGTGCCAGCAGTGAATCAGGTAGTTTGGCAGAAAGTTCCTATGGCTACACCTTC
CDR3 protein: CASSESGSLAESSYGYTF
J gene: TRBJ1-2
clone size: -
V gene: TRBV25-1
D gene: -

CDR3 DNA: TGTGCCAGCAGTGAGGGGTTTGTTGAGACCCAGTACTTC
CDR3 protein: CASSEGFVETQYF
J gene: TRBJ2-5
clone size: -
V gene: TRBV6-1
D gene: -

CDR3 DNA: TGTGCCAGCGAGACTAGCGGGAGTAGAGTTGAGCAGTTCTTC
CDR3 protein: CASETSGSRVEQFF
J gene: TRBJ2-1
clone size: few
V gene: TRBV27
D gene: TRBD2

CDR3 DNA: TGTGCCAGCAGTACCCGGGACAGTGGACGGACTAATGAAAAACTGTTTTTT
CDR3 protein: CASSTRDSGRTNEKLFF
J gene: TRBJ1-4
clone size: -
V gene: TRBV6-2/TRBV6-3
D gene: TRBD1

CDR3 DNA: TGCGCCAGCAGCTCCCAATCACCGGGACTGGAAGCTTTCTTT
CDR3 protein: CASSSQSPGLEAFF
J gene: TRBJ1-1
clone size: few
V gene: TRBV5-1
D gene: -

CDR3 DNA: TGTGCCAGCAGCGTATCAAGGGGGGGGCTGGAGCAGTTCTTC
CDR3 protein: CASSVSRGGLEQFF
J gene: TRBJ2-1
clone size: -
V gene: TRBV9
D gene: -

CDR3 DNA: TGTGCCAGCAGCTTAGAGGCGGAGTCCACAGATACGCAGTATTTT
CDR3 protein: CASSLEAESTDTQYF
J gene: TRBJ2-3
clone size: -
V gene: TRBV7-6
D gene: -

CDR3 DNA: TGTGCCAGCACAAGGGACCACTATGGCTACACCTTC
CDR3 protein: CASTRDHYGYTF
J gene: TRBJ1-2
clone size: -
V gene: TRBV6-5
D gene: -

CDR3 DNA: TGTGCCAGCAGCCCGTGGGACGAGCAGTACTTC
CDR3 protein: CASSPWDEQYF
J gene: TRBJ2-7
clone size: -
V gene: TRBV7-2
D gene: -

CDR3 DNA: TGTGCCAGCAGTTTACTAGGGGGTCAGCCCCAGCATTTT
CDR3 protein: CASSLLGGQPQHF
J gene: TRBJ1-5
clone size: -
V gene: TRBV28
D gene: -

CDR3 DNA: TGTGCCAGCAGCCTCTCAGGTCGAGAGACCCAGTACTTC
CDR3 protein: CASSLSGRETQYF
J gene: TRBJ2-5
clone size: -
V gene: TRBV7-9
D gene: -

CDR3 DNA: TGTGCCAGCAGCTCCCAGTCGAGGATTGGAGGCGCTGAAGCTTTCTTT
CDR3 protein: CASSSQSRIGGAEAFF
J gene: TRBJ1-1
clone size: -
V gene: TRBV7-2
D gene: -